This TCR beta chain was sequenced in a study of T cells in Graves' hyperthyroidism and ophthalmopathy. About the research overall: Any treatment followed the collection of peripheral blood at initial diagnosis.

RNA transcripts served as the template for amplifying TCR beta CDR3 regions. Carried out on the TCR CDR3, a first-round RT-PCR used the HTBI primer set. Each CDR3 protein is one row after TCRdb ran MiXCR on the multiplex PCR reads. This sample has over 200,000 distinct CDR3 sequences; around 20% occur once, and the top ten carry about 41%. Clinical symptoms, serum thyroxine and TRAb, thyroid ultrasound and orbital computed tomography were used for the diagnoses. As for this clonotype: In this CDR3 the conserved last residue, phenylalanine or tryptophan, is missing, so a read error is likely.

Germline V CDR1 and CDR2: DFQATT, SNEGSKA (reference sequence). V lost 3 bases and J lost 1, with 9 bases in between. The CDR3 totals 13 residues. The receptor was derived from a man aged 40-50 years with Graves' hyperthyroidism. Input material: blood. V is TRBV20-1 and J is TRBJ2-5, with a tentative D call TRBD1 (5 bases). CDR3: CSARGHPQETQYL. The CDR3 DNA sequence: TGCAGTGCTAGGGGGCATCCCCAAGAGACCCAGTACCTC.